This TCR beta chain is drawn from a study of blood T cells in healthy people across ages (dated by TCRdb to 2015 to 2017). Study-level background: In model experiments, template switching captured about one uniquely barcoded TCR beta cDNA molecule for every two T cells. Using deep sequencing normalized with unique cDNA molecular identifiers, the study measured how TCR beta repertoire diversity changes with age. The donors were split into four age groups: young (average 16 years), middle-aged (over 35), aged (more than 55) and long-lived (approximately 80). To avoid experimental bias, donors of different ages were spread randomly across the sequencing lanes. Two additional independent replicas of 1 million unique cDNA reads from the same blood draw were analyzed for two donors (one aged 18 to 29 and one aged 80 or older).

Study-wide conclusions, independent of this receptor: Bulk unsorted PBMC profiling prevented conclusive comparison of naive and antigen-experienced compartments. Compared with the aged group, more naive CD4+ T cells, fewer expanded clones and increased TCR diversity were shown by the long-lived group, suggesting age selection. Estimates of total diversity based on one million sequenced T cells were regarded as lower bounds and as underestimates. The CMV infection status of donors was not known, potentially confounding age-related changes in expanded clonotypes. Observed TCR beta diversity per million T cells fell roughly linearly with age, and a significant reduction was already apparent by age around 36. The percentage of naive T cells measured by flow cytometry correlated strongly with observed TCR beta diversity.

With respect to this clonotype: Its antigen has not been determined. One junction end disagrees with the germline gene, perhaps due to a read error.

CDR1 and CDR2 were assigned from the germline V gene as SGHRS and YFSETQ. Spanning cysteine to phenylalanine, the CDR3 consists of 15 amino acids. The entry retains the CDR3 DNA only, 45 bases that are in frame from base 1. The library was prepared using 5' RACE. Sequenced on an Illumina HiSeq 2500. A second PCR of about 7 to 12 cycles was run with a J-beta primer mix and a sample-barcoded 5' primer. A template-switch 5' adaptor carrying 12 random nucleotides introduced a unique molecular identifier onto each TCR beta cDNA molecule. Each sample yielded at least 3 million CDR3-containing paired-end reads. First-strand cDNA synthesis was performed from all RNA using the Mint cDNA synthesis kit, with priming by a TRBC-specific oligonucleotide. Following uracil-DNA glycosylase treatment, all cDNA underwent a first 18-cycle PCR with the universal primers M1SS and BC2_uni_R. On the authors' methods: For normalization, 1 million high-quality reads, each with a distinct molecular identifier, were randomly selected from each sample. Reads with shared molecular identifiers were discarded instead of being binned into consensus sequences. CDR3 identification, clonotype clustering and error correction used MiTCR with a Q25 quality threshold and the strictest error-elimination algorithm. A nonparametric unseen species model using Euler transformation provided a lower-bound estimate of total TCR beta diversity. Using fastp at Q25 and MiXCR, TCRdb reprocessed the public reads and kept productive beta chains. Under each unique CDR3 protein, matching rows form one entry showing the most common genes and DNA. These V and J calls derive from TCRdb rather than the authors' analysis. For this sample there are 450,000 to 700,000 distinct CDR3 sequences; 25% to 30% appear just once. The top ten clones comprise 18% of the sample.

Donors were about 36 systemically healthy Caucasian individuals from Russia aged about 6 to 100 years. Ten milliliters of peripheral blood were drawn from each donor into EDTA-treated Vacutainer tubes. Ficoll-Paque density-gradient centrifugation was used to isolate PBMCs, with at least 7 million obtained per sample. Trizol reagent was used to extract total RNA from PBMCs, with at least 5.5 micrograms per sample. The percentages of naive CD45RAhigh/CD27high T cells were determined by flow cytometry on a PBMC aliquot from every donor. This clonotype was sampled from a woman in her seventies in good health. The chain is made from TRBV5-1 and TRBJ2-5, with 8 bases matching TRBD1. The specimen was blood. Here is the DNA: TGTGCCAGCAGCTTAGCAGGGGGCATAGGGGAGACCCAGTACTTC. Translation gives CASSLAGGIGETQYF.